These 20 T cell receptor beta chains originate from one sample sequenced in a study of shared clonotypes between healthy human individuals. Data came from immunoSEQ multiplex PCR; TCRdb stores just in-frame clones and leaves some out. The data hold 1,100,000 or so clones, with roughly 74% observed a single time. The sample was memory CD4+ T cells from PBMCs. Subset meaning: CD45RA-negative fraction. Receptors originate from a man younger than 30 in good health. Some clones in this sample may be carry-over from other donors' samples.

The chain's CDR3 is CASSSSWGAGYEQYF. Here the CDR3 DNA reads TGTGCCAGCAGCTCTTCTTGGGGCGCGGGTTACGAGCAGTACTTC. V and J are TRBV7-2 and TRBJ2-7; TRBD1 or TRBD2 may be the D gene (5 bases each). Trimming shortened V by 4 bases and J by 4 bases, and 17 bases separated the two germline ends. The CDR3 totals 15 residues. Germline V gives CDR1 SGHTA, CDR2 FQGNSA.

This clone appeared a few times. The rearrangement links TRBV5-5 to TRBJ1-2; D remains unclear. V shed 5 bases and J shed 2 bases, with 13 bases lying between them. This CDR3 is built from 14 residues. Germline V lookup: CDR1 SGHKS, CDR2 YYEKEE (reference sequence). The CDR3 DNA reads TGTGCCAGCAGGCCCGCAGAGGGAAACTATGGCTACACCTTC. As protein: CASRPAEGNYGYTF.

The chain is built from TRBV15 and TRBJ1-4; TRBD1 matches at 7 bases. The CDR3 has 16 residues. The germline V gene has CDR1 LNHNV and CDR2 YYDKDF (reference sequence). The junction had 5 bases not matched to a gene; V was cut back by 4 bases and J by 0 bases. This CDR3 reads CATSMGQIATNEKLFF. The DNA for the CDR3 is TGTGCCACCAGCATGGGACAGATAGCAACTAATGAAAAACTGTTTTTT.

This clone occurred many times. The J gene is TRBJ2-7, the V gene TRBV4-2; tentative D call: TRBD2 (7 bases). V was clipped by 8 bases and J by 1 base, with 18 bases between them. The CDR3 sequence is 15 residues long. The germline V gene has CDR1 LGHNA and CDR2 YNFKEQ. CDR3 amino acids: CASRKGGGDSYEQYF. Here the CDR3 DNA reads TGTGCCAGCCGTAAGGGGGGGGGCGATTCCTACGAGCAGTACTTC.

This clone was detected only once. This chain connects TRBV18 to TRBJ2-2; TRBD1 might be the D (6 bases). Germline-derived CDR1 and CDR2 are KGHSH and LQKENI. The CDR3 covers 13 residues. V shed 1 base and J shed 9 bases, with 9 bases lying between them. The chain's CDR3 is CASSPQQGRELFF. CDR3 coding DNA: TGTGCCAGCTCACCACAACAGGGTCGGGAGCTGTTTTTT.

This clone is a singleton in its sample. The genes are TRBV11-2 and TRBJ1-1; TRBD1 matches at 8 bases. CDR1 and CDR2 from the germline V gene are SGHAT and FQNNGV. J gave up 3 bases and V 1 base, and 4 bases lay outside the gene matches. The CDR3 extends over 15 amino acids. The CDR3 sequence: CASSLAPGGHTEAFF. The CDR3 DNA sequence: TGTGCCAGCAGCTTAGCACCAGGGGGCCACACTGAAGCTTTCTTT.

This chain uses TRBV7-2 with TRBJ2-5, with a tentative D call TRBD1 (5 bases). The J call may be faulty, since TRBJ2-7 better matches the DNA end. CDR3 length: 14 residues. The germline V gene has CDR1 SGHTA and CDR2 FQGNSA. CDR3 sequence: CASSADRTSYEQYF. The CDR3 DNA sequence: TGTGCCAGCAGCGCTGACAGAACCTCCTACGAGCAGTACTTC.

This clone has just one count. CDR3 in amino acids: CASSFGGSSYQETQYF. CDR3 coding DNA: TGTGCCAGCAGCTTCGGAGGGTCTAGCTACCAAGAGACCCAGTACTTC. The V call is TRBV7-9, the J call TRBJ2-5; a possible D gene is TRBD2 (6 bases). CDR3 length: 16 residues. Germline V gives CDR1 SEHNR, CDR2 FQNEAQ (reference sequence). Trimming pared 3 bases from V and 0 bases from J, leaving 14 bases between.

This chain joins TRBV30 and TRBJ1-5; 10 bases are shared with TRBD1. This CDR3 contains 19 residues. The germline V gene encodes CDR1 GTSNPN and CDR2 SVGIG (reference sequence). The ends lost 0 bases at V and 0 bases at J; junction bases unmatched: 11. CDR3 sequence (DNA): TGTGCCTGGAGTGTTGGGACAGGGGTGTTCTGGTATAGCAATCAGCCCCAGCATTTT. Its translation is CAWSVGTGVFWYSNQPQHF.

This clone was seen repeatedly, ten times or more. This chain uses TRBV5-1 with TRBJ2-3, with D tentatively TRBD1 (6 bases). The CDR3 sequence is 14 residues long. Germline loops: CDR1 SGHRS, CDR2 YFSETQ. Trimming took 6 bases from V and 2 from J, leaving 13 bases between them. The CDR3 loop is CASKGDLNTDTQYF. Written as DNA, the CDR3 is TGCGCCAGCAAGGGGGACCTAAACACAGATACGCAGTATTTT. Variable domain in full (rest from reference TRBV5-1 and TRBJ2-3): KAGVTQTPRYLIKTRGQQVTLSCSPISGHRSVSWYQQTPGQGLQFLFEYFSETQRNKGNFPGRFSGRQFSNSRSEMNVSTLELGDSALYLCASKGDLNTDTQYFGPGTRLTVL.

This chain connects TRBV27 to TRBJ2-7; D tentatively fits TRBD1 or TRBD2 (6 bases each). This CDR3 spans 17 amino acids. V lost 8 bases and J 2 bases, leaving 25 bases between the germline ends. In germline, CDR1 is MNHEY, CDR2 SMNVEV (reference sequence). The CDR3 nucleotides are TGTGCCAGCCAAGATAGAGTTTGGGGGGCTACTCCCTACGAGCAGTACTTC. Its translation is CASQDRVWGATPYEQYF.

V gene TRBV18 combines with J gene TRBJ1-2, with 7 bases that match TRBD1. The trim removed 4 bases at V and 7 bases at J, leaving 6 bases unmatched. CDR1 is KGHSH and CDR2 is LQKENI in the germline V gene. CDR3 length: 13 residues. CDR3 DNA: TGTGCCAGCTCACTTAGGGGGCTGGGTGGCTACACCTTC. As protein: CASSLRGLGGYTF.

The chain has TRBV7-2 and TRBJ2-6; D is unclear. V shed 5 bases and J shed 0 bases, with 8 bases lying between them. The germline gives CDR1 SGHTA, CDR2 FQGNSA. The CDR3 consists of 15 residues. The CDR3 protein is CASSKTVSGANVLTF. CDR3 sequence (DNA): TGTGCCAGCAGCAAAACAGTCTCTGGGGCCAACGTCCTGACTTTC.

This clone was counted a single time. The chain joins TRBV9 to TRBJ2-7; D is possibly TRBD1 (5 bases). CDR1 is SGDLS, CDR2 YYNGEE, per germline. CDR3 length equals 13 residues. The V gene lost 6 bases and the J gene lost 6 bases, with 16 bases spanning the gap. The CDR3, as DNA: TGTGCCAGCACCCTCCAGGGAAATGGCGAGCAGTACTTC. As protein: CASTLQGNGEQYF.

This clone was recorded a few times. The chain carries TRBV27 and TRBJ2-7; D is perhaps TRBD2 (5 bases). The V and J ends lost 6 bases and 2 bases respectively, with 17 bases between them. The CDR3 is 15 residues long. Per germline, CDR1 MNHEY and CDR2 SMNVEV (reference sequence). The CDR3: CASSLAIGAAYEQYF. The CDR3 nucleotides read TGTGCCAGCAGCCTAGCAATCGGAGCGGCCTACGAGCAGTACTTC.

At least ten counts were recorded for this clone. The chain recombines TRBV9 with TRBJ1-2; tentatively, D is TRBD1 (6 bases). There are 14 residues in the CDR3. Germline V CDR1 and CDR2: SGDLS, YYNGEE. Trimming removed 3 bases at V and 4 bases at J, with 13 bases between. Written as DNA, the CDR3 is TGTGCCAGCAGCGCACAGGGACGGCCCTATGGCTACACCTTC. Protein: CASSAQGRPYGYTF.

J is TRBJ2-7 and V is TRBV27; weak D call: TRBD2 (5 bases). The V end was cut by 6 bases, the J end by 0 bases, with 12 bases between. The CDR3 is 14 residues long. Germline V gene data show CDR1 as MNHEY and CDR2 as SMNVEV (reference sequence). CDR3 coding DNA: TGTGCCAGCAGACTGACGGGAAGCTCCTACGAGCAGTACTTC. Protein product: CASRLTGSSYEQYF.

V gene TRBV5-1 combines with J gene TRBJ1-1; weak D call: TRBD1 (5 bases). Between the trimmed V and J ends, which lost 4 bases and 5 bases, there was a span of 12 bases. The germline V gene has CDR1 SGHRS and CDR2 YFSETQ. CDR3 size: 13 residues. CDR3 residues: CASSGRGTTEAFF. The CDR3 nucleotides read TGCGCCAGCAGCGGGAGGGGTACTACTGAAGCTTTCTTT.

In DNA form, the CDR3 reads TGTGCCAGCAGTTTTCAGTGGCAAACTGGAAACACCATATATTTT. It translates to CASSFQWQTGNTIYF. The chain links TRBV28 to TRBJ1-3, with D hard to call. The V end lost 3 bases, the J end lost 2 bases, and 11 bases lay between the germline ends. CDR1 MDHEN and CDR2 SYDVKM come from the germline V gene. This CDR3 spans 15 amino acids.

This chain joins TRBV15 and TRBJ2-1; D call uncertain. The germline V and J ends were trimmed by 1 base and 10 bases, with 11 bases remaining between them. The CDR3 consists of 13 residues. Germline V gene data show CDR1 as LNHNV and CDR2 as YYDKDF (reference sequence). In nucleotides, the CDR3 is TGTGCCACCAGCAGAGGGTTTGGGGAAGAGCAGTTCTTC. It specifies CATSRGFGEEQFF. The variable domain in full, with the rest retrieved from reference TRBV15 and TRBJ2-1, is DAMVIQNPRYQVTQFGKPVTLSCSQTLNHNVMYWYQQKSSQAPKLLFHYYDKDFNNEADTPDNFQSRRPNTSFCFLDIRSPGLGDTAMYLCATSRGFGEEQFFGPGTRLTVL.